This TCR beta chain came from a study of blood T cell repertoires in COVID-19. This clone was observed many times. The trim removed 4 bases at V and 10 bases at J, leaving 8 bases unmatched. The germline V gene has CDR1 SNHLY and CDR2 FYNNEI. There are 15 residues in the CDR3. This table comes from immunoSEQ multiplex PCR, and its TCRdb copy is limited to in-frame clones, with some not included. The data contain 200,000 to 250,000 clones, approximately 91% of them seen just once; the ten biggest clones take up 2.7%. Sequenced input: peripheral blood. The clonotype was recovered from a woman aged 60-75 years with acute or convalescent COVID-19. The chain recombines TRBV2 with TRBJ2-1; 12 bases align to TRBD1. This chain's CDR3 is CASSGSGTGGEEQFF. The CDR3, as DNA: TGTGCCAGCAGTGGGTCCGGGACAGGGGGCGAGGAGCAGTTCTTC.